Only one count was recorded for the clone carrying this T cell receptor (beta chain). The antigen is unknown. This record belongs to a study of T cells in Graves' hyperthyroidism and ophthalmopathy. Across the whole study: Staff took peripheral blood when the initial diagnosis was made, before any treatment began.

Study-level findings and limits: Researchers found most expanded thyroid clonotypes above 0.001 in blood as well.

It was RNA transcripts that yielded the amplified TCR beta CDR3 regions. During a first-round RT-PCR of the TCR CDR3, the HTBI primer set was used. TCRdb re-derived calls from the multiplex PCR reads in MiXCR, one entry per CDR3 protein. Counted here are about 400,000 distinct CDR3 sequences, 15% to 18% occurring once; the ten biggest clones make up 7.5% to 9%. Sequences were obtained from blood. This TCR was recovered from a young woman with Graves' hyperthyroidism.

The CDR3 spells CAIADRVYGYTF. DNA of the CDR3: TGTGCCATCGCGGACAGGGTCTATGGCTACACCTTC. The chain is built from TRBV19 and TRBJ1-2, with 8 bases aligning to TRBD1. V gave up 10 bases and J gave up 4 bases; unmatched junction bases: 5. CDR1 and CDR2 (germline): LNHDA, SQIVND (reference sequence). This CDR3 comprises 12 residues.